This T cell receptor (beta chain) comes out of a study of control samples from healthy donors and cancer patients. Germline V gene sequence: CDR1 ENHRY, CDR2 SYGVKD. This CDR3 contains 14 residues. The ends lost 2 bases at V and 6 bases at J; junction bases unmatched: 4. TCRdb's table, derived via immunoSEQ multiplex PCR, lists solely in-frame clones and lacks some. The sample records more than 100,000 clones, 88% being singletons. This clone was seen only once. What was sequenced was blood. The clonotype originates from a middle-aged man in good health. V usage is TRBV10-3 and J usage is TRBJ1-2; 9 positions match TRBD1. The CDR3 bases are TGTGCCATCAGTGAGGGACAGGGGTTTGATGGCTACACCTTC. Translating it yields CAISEGQGFDGYTF.